This T cell receptor (beta chain) was retrieved from a study of blood T cell repertoires in COVID-19. Study as a whole: Some COVID-19 samples were acute and others convalescent; all came from the United States, Italy and Spain. T cells, B-cell-depleted T cells, or PBMCs supplied cDNA or gDNA.

While infection was still active, Seattle patients were enrolled and then followed longitudinally. The CDR3 is 17 residues long. Looked up from germline, CDR1 is SGHVS and CDR2 is FQNEAQ. The V and J ends lost 5 bases and 6 bases, in that order; junction bases with no gene match: 16. In the authors' methods: From reference gene primer amplification, estimates of nucleated cell counts were derived. Using immunoSEQ multiplex PCR, the repertoire was profiled, and TCRdb retains in-frame clones only, with some absent. V, J and clone size reflect that table, while D and trimming were determined from the DNA. The data hold some 290,000 clones, with roughly 89% observed a single time.

The receptor's source is a woman aged 25 to 45 with COVID-19, enrolled during active disease. The genes are TRBV7-8 and TRBJ1-1; TRBD1 aligns across 9 bases. Specimen: peripheral blood. The DNA of the CDR3 is TGTGCCAGCAGCACGGGACAGGGTCTCGTTCGAGTGTCTGAAGCTTTCTTT. It specifies CASSTGQGLVRVSEAFF.